Below are 25 T cell receptor beta chains sequenced from a single sample in a study of breast tumors, draining lymph nodes, adjacent tissues. One entry per CDR3 protein, called by TCRdb with MiXCR from the multiplex PCR reads. The table records hundreds of thousands of distinct CDR3 sequences, roughly 32% of them present only once. Axillary draining lymph nodes of breast cancer patients supplied the node samples. The sample consisted of axillary lymph node tissue. These receptors all stem from a female donor with breast cancer. Some clones in this sample may be carry-over from other donors' samples.

The sample holds many counts of this clonotype. The V gene is TRBV7-3, the J gene TRBJ2-1, with D maybe TRBD2 (6 bases). Trimming stripped 5 bases from V and 10 bases from J, with 15 bases between. Germline V gene sequence: CDR1 SGHTA, CDR2 FQGTGA. This CDR3 spans 13 amino acids. The CDR3 nucleotides read TGTGCCAGCAGCGCCATAAGCGGACTAGAGCAGTTCTTC. Amino acid sequence: CASSAISGLEQFF.

Of note for this clonotype: This may be a read error, as it is one base from a much larger clone. The chain is built from TRBV27 and TRBJ1-5; TRBD1 might be the D (6 bases). Germline assignment: CDR1 MNHEY and CDR2 SMNVEV (reference sequence). The CDR3 consists of 13 residues. The CDR3 region has the DNA TGTGCCTGCAGTTTTGGGGGGCGTCAGCCCCAGCATTTT. This encodes CACSFGGRQPQHF.

V gene TRBV19 combines with J gene TRBJ1-2, with D perhaps matching TRBD1 (5 bases). V dropped 7 bases and J dropped 9 bases, with 15 bases sitting between them. Germline lookup yields CDR1 LNHDA and CDR2 SQIVND (reference sequence). The CDR3 runs to 12 residues. The CDR3 DNA reads TGTGCCAGTATGGCGGGACTAGCGAGCTACACCTTC. Amino acids: CASMAGLASYTF.

This clonotype was detected a few times. With a much larger clone just one base away, this may be a read error. The V call is TRBV20-1, the J call TRBJ1-3; D ambiguous. The CDR3 consists of 17 residues. Per the germline V gene, CDR1 is DFQATT and CDR2 is SNEGSKA (reference sequence). The V end was cut by 1 base, the J end by 0 bases, with 16 bases between. The CDR3 nucleotides are TGCAGTGCTAGAGGGCCCGCAAGGCCCACCTCTGGAAACACCATATATTTT. Its protein product is CSARGPARPTSGNTIYF.

In this sample, this clonotype turned up a few times. V and J are TRBV6-1 and TRBJ2-7; 7 bases fit TRBD2. Germline V gene sequence: CDR1 MNHNS, CDR2 SASEGT. V lost 5 bases and J lost 5; bases outside the gene matches: 15. The CDR3 spans 16 residues. The CDR3 reads CASSRMVLAALNEQYF. DNA for the CDR3: TGTGCCAGCAGTCGTATGGTGCTAGCGGCCTTGAACGAGCAGTACTTC.

Concerning this clonotype: A much larger clone sits a single nucleotide away, making a read error possible. The genes are TRBV5-4 and TRBJ2-2; D ambiguous. Trimming removed 0 bases from V and 0 bases from J, with 9 bases in between. The length of the CDR3 is 16 residues. Germline assignment: CDR1 SGHNT and CDR2 YYREEE (reference sequence). The CDR3 DNA reads TGTGCCAGCAGCTTGGCTCGTCCATCGAACACCGGGGAGCTGTTTTTT. It encodes CASSLARPSNTGELFF.

The CDR3 region has the DNA TGCGCCAGCAGCTTGTTGGGGACAGCCTCCTACGAGCAGTACTTC. Residues: CASSLLGTASYEQYF. This chain links TRBV5-1 with TRBJ2-7, with 7 bases fitting TRBD1. Unmatched junction bases numbered 4, after V lost 1 base and J lost 0 bases. The CDR3 consists of 15 residues. The germline gives CDR1 SGHRS, CDR2 YFSETQ.

The table lists this clonotype with many counts. The chain recombines TRBV11-3 with TRBJ1-5; TRBD1 matches 8 bases. This CDR3 has 15 amino acids. The V gene's germline CDR1 is SGHNT and CDR2 YENEEA. After removal of 5 bases from V and 4 bases from J, the junction contained 7 bases not matched to a gene. This chain's CDR3 is CASSEGTGENQPQHF. The CDR3 DNA is TGTGCCAGCAGCGAAGGGACAGGAGAGAATCAGCCCCAGCATTTT.

CDR3 region: CASRGTRDYNSPLHF. The CDR3 nucleotides are TGTGCCAGCAGGGGGACCCGGGACTATAATTCACCCCTCCACTTT. The chain uses TRBV2 and TRBJ1-6, with D maybe TRBD1 (5 bases). The CDR3 is 15 amino acids. V was shortened by 6 bases and J by 3 bases, with 12 bases between the two germline ends. The germline gives CDR1 SNHLY, CDR2 FYNNEI.

This clonotype showed up many times. The chain recombines TRBV19 with TRBJ2-6; 9 bases match TRBD1. V dropped 5 bases and J dropped 1; count of bases not matched to a gene: 12. CDR3 size: 19 residues. CDR1 is LNHDA, CDR2 SQIVND, per germline (reference sequence). The CDR3 is CASSSWNRDRASGANVLTF. The CDR3 DNA reads TGTGCCAGTAGTTCTTGGAATCGGGACAGGGCTTCTGGGGCCAACGTCCTGACTTTC.

This clonotype was seen a handful of times. This may come from a read error, since a much larger clone is one base off. The chain recombines TRBV6-1 with TRBJ1-2; 9 bases map to TRBD1. V lost 7 bases and J lost 4; bases outside the gene matches: 4. Germline CDR1 and CDR2: MNHNS and SASEGT. The CDR3 length is 13 residues. The CDR3 sequence is CASIPDRGYGYTF. CDR3 nucleotide sequence: TGTGCCAGCATCCCGGACAGGGGCTATGGCTACACCTTC.

This clonotype was seen ten or more times. This sequence joins TRBV30 and TRBJ1-2, with a weak D call TRBD1 (6 bases). The V gene lost 6 bases and the J gene lost 4 bases, with 21 bases spanning the gap. The germline CDR1 and CDR2 sequences are GTSNPN and SVGIG (reference sequence). This CDR3 has 15 residues. The CDR3 nucleotides are TGTGCCTGTCAGGGGTCGGCCAGGGCCCCCTATGGCTACACCTTC. This sequence encodes CACQGSARAPYGYTF.

This clonotype showed up many times. Just one base apart from a much larger clone, this may be a read error. This chain uses TRBV12-3 or TRBV12-4 with TRBJ2-5; TRBD1 aligns across 7 bases. V trimming: 3 bases; J trimming: 5 bases; junction bases outside the gene matches: 9. The CDR3 contains 15 residues. CDR3 in DNA: TGTGCCAGCAGTTTCGCGCGACAGGGAAGGGAGACCCAGTACTTC. Protein product: CASSFARQGRETQYF.

J is TRBJ2-7 and V is TRBV4-1, with D perhaps TRBD1 or TRBD2 (6 bases each). This CDR3 contains 16 residues. With 4 bases removed from V and 4 bases from J, the gap between germline ends came to 20 bases. CDR1 is MGHRA and CDR2 is YSYEKL in the germline V gene. CDR3 protein: CASSPDSFAGQYEQYF. The DNA of the CDR3 is TGCGCCAGCAGCCCAGATTCCTTCGCGGGACAATACGAGCAGTACTTC.

This clonotype was seen at least ten times. V usage is TRBV7-3 and J usage is TRBJ2-2, with D uncertain. Germline V gene data show CDR1 as SGHTA and CDR2 as FQGTGA. This CDR3 spans 15 amino acids. Trimming took off 1 base at V and 8 bases at J, with 14 bases between the two ends. The CDR3 is CASSLNPPPTGELFF. The CDR3 DNA follows: TGTGCCAGCAGCTTAAATCCGCCCCCAACTGGGGAGCTGTTTTTT. The variable domain in full, with the rest retrieved from reference TRBV7-3 and TRBJ2-2, is GAGVSQTPSNKVTEKGKYVELRCDPISGHTALYWYRQSLGQGPEFLIYFQGTGAADDSGLPNDRFFAVRPEGSVSTLKIQRTERGDSAVYLCASSLNPPPTGELFFGEGSRLTVL.

The CDR3 here is CASSRGQGGAFF. Written as DNA, the CDR3 is TGTGCCAGCAGTCGAGGACAGGGTGGAGCTTTCTTT. The V and J genes are TRBV6-4 and TRBJ1-1; 8 nucleotides align to TRBD1. The CDR3 has 12 residues. V shed 5 bases and J 10 bases; nucleotides not matched to a gene: 6. Germline CDR1 MRHNA, CDR2 SNTAGT.

Ten or more counts support this clonotype. The chain carries TRBV19 and TRBJ2-1; D perhaps matches TRBD2 (6 bases). This CDR3 spans 13 amino acids. In germline, CDR1 is LNHDA, CDR2 SQIVND (reference sequence). V was cut by 3 bases and J by 3 bases, with 6 bases left in between. CDR3 in DNA: TGTGCCAGTAGTATCGGGAGCTACAATGAGCAGTTCTTC. Translation: CASSIGSYNEQFF.

The rearrangement links TRBV6-9 to TRBJ1-4, with D tentatively TRBD1 (6 bases). There are 15 residues in the CDR3. The germline V gene has CDR1 MNHGY and CDR2 SVAAGI. The germline V and J ends were trimmed by 9 bases and 8 bases, with 22 bases remaining between them. The CDR3 DNA sequence: TGTGCCAGGTCTAGCGGGAGGGCCCAGGGGGAAAAACTGTTTTTT. Protein sequence: CARSSGRAQGEKLFF.

This clonotype was counted many times. V and J are TRBV6-1 and TRBJ2-1; 14 bases line up with TRBD2. V dropped 6 bases and J dropped 0; count of bases not matched to a gene: 7. Germline V gene lookup returns CDR1 MNHNS and CDR2 SASEGT. CDR3 length: 18 residues. CDR3 sequence (DNA): TGTGCCAGCAGCCCCGGACTAGCGGGAGGAAGCTCCTACAATGAGCAGTTCTTC. Its translation: CASSPGLAGGSSYNEQFF.

This clonotype was counted many times. The chain carries TRBV5-4 and TRBJ2-7; possibly TRBD2 for D (6 bases). From germline, CDR1 is SGHNT and CDR2 YYREEE (reference sequence). The V end was cut by 0 bases, the J end by 2 bases, with 12 bases between. The CDR3 is made up of 15 amino acids. CDR3 in amino acids: CASSLGAGGTYEQYF. CDR3 in DNA: TGTGCCAGCAGCTTGGGGGCGGGCGGGACCTACGAGCAGTACTTC.

The rearrangement links TRBV3-1 to TRBJ1-1; no clear D. Germline V CDR1 and CDR2: LGHDT, YNNKEL (reference sequence). This CDR3 spans 14 amino acids. V gave up 8 bases and J gave up 1 base, with 14 bases separating them. The chain's CDR3 is CASGPVRPNTEAFF. The CDR3 DNA reads as TGTGCCAGCGGCCCCGTCAGGCCGAACACTGAAGCTTTCTTT. The variable domain in full, with the rest retrieved from reference TRBV3-1 and TRBJ1-1, is DTAVSQTPKYLVTQMGNDKSIKCEQNLGHDTMYWYKQDSKKFLKIMFSYNNKELIINETVPNRFSPKSPDKAHLNLHINSLELGDSAVYFCASGPVRPNTEAFFGQGTRLTVV.

This clonotype has at least ten counts. This chain connects TRBV6-6 to TRBJ2-5; no clear D. The V gene's germline CDR1 is MNHNY and CDR2 SVGAGI (reference sequence). The CDR3 runs to 12 residues. The V and J ends lost 0 bases and 5 bases respectively, with 4 bases between them. The CDR3 protein is CASSYSRETQYF. CDR3 nucleotide sequence: TGTGCCAGCAGTTACTCCAGGGAGACCCAGTACTTC.

This clonotype showed up many times. The V gene is TRBV11-2, the J gene TRBJ2-5; weak D call: TRBD1 (5 bases). The germline CDR1 and CDR2 sequences are SGHAT and FQNNGV. V was clipped by 4 bases and J by 1 base, with 13 bases between them. The CDR3 sequence is 15 residues long. CDR3 sequence: CASSSTVPIQETQYF. CDR3 DNA: TGTGCCAGCAGCTCGACAGTGCCGATCCAAGAGACCCAGTACTTC.

In the case of this clonotype: This may be a read error, as it is one base from a much larger clone. J is TRBJ2-7 and V is TRBV5-4; D is unclear. Trimming removed 0 bases at V and 5 bases at J, with 9 bases between. CDR3 length: 13 residues. Per germline, CDR1 SGHNT and CDR2 YYREEE (reference sequence). CDR3 loop: CASSLAGTDEQYF. The CDR3 DNA sequence: TGTGCCAGCAGCTTGGCCGGAACGGACGAGCAGTACTTC.

On this clonotype: An end of the junction does not agree with germline; a read error may underlie this. V is TRBV24-1 and J is TRBJ1-1; TRBD1 is a possible D gene (6 bases). CDR3 length equals 15 residues. Germline loops: CDR1 KGHDR, CDR2 SFDVKD. CDR3 residues: CASSSTDSVNTEAFF. The CDR3 DNA follows: TGTGCCAGCAGTTCTACGGACAGCGTAAACACTGAAGCTTTCTTT.